The text below deals with one T cell receptor beta chain. The antigen is not known. This sample was included in a study of blood T cells in healthy people across ages. Study-level information: Per every two T cells, about one barcoded beta molecule was captured by template switching.

The germline gives CDR1 SNHLY, CDR2 FYNNEI. Trimming removed 8 bases at V and 9 bases at J, with 14 bases between. This CDR3 is built from 12 residues. Study-level points and caveats: Estimated diversity across one million T cells was deemed an underestimate.

Next came a second PCR, run for about 6 to 11 cycles, which used a sample-barcoded 5' primer along with a J-beta primer mix. TCRdb analysed the 5' RACE reads with MiXCR anew, one entry per CDR3 protein. The table shows about 1.5 million distinct CDR3 sequences, with roughly two fifths occurring only once. Sequenced material: blood. The rearrangement links TRBV2 to TRBJ1-5; tentative D call: TRBD1 (6 bases). This clonotype originated in a woman aged 18-29 years in good health. This chain's CDR3 is CASDSGGRPQHF. DNA for the CDR3: TGTGCCAGCGATTCTGGGGGGCGGCCCCAGCATTTT.